A single sample is the source of the 21 T cell receptor beta chains below, sequenced in a study of cytomegalovirus exposure and HLA in healthy donors. Clones were read by immunoSEQ multiplex PCR, and TCRdb kept only the in-frame ones, dropping some. The sample lists about 240,000 clones; around 88% were seen once. Input material: PBMCs. The origin of the receptors is a woman aged 30 to 39 in good health and CMV-seropositive.

The genes are TRBV5-1 and TRBJ2-1; D unresolved. The V and J ends lost 2 bases and 5 bases respectively, with 14 bases between them. The germline CDR1 and CDR2 sequences are SGHRS and YFSETQ. CDR3 length equals 15 residues. CDR3 nucleotides: TGCGCCAGCAGCTTATCAGGTAACCCTCACAATGAGCAGTTCTTC. As protein: CASSLSGNPHNEQFF.

The genes are TRBV9 and TRBJ1-5; no reliable D call. The V and J ends lost 0 bases and 3 bases respectively, with 10 bases between them. The CDR3 is made up of 15 amino acids. Germline V lookup: CDR1 SGDLS, CDR2 YYNGEE. Here the CDR3 DNA reads TGTGCCAGCAGCGTAGATCTGTCAGTCAATCAGCCCCAGCATTTT. This gives the protein CASSVDLSVNQPQHF.

This clone was detected a few times. The chain employs TRBV10-3 and TRBJ2-1; D is undetermined. The CDR3 sequence is 12 residues long. Per germline, CDR1 ENHRY and CDR2 SYGVKD. V shed 2 bases and J shed 8 bases, with 7 bases lying between them. CDR3: CAISEQADEQFF. The CDR3 nucleotides are TGTGCCATCAGTGAGCAAGCCGATGAGCAGTTCTTC.

The chain is built from TRBV20-1 and TRBJ1-1; D is ambiguous. This CDR3 contains 8 residues. Germline CDR1 reads DFQATT; CDR2 reads SNEGSKA (reference sequence). Trimming pared 8 bases from V and 7 bases from J, leaving 5 bases between. The CDR3 region is CSTFEAFF. CDR3 sequence (DNA): TGCAGTACATTTGAAGCTTTCTTT.

The chain has TRBV5-4 and TRBJ2-5, with D possibly TRBD2 on 5 matching bases. CDR3 size: 16 residues. Germline V CDR1 and CDR2: SGHNT, YYREEE (reference sequence). The germline V and J ends were trimmed by 4 bases and 4 bases, with 20 bases remaining between them. As DNA, the CDR3 is TGTGCCAGCAGCGCAAGAACTAGTTTCCTGGTAGAGACCCAGTACTTC. Amino acids: CASSARTSFLVETQYF.

CDR3 DNA: TGTGCCAGCAGATCCGGCAATGAGCAGTTCTTC. This translates into CASRSGNEQFF. The chain couples TRBV9 to TRBJ2-1; D gene unclear. CDR3 size: 11 residues. V dropped 5 bases and J dropped 6 bases, with 6 bases sitting between them. Germline CDR1 and CDR2: SGDLS and YYNGEE.

This chain joins TRBV6-4 and TRBJ2-3, with 14 bases lining up with TRBD2. The germline CDR1 and CDR2 sequences are MRHNA and SNTAGT. The CDR3 has 15 amino acids. With 8 bases clipped from V and 5 bases from J, the junction kept 6 bases outside the gene matches. The DNA of the CDR3 is TGTGCCAGCTCATCGACTAGCGGGGGGGGAGATACGCAGTATTTT. Translated: CASSSTSGGGDTQYF.

The rearrangement uses TRBV5-4 and TRBJ2-7; 7 positions match TRBD2. After removal of 2 bases from V and 2 bases from J, the junction contained 4 bases not matched to a gene. In germline, CDR1 is SGHNT, CDR2 YYREEE (reference sequence). This CDR3 comprises 14 residues. CDR3 in amino acids: CASSFASGTYEQYF. The DNA for the CDR3 is TGTGCCAGCAGCTTTGCTAGCGGAACCTACGAGCAGTACTTC.

This rearrangement joins TRBV5-4 to TRBJ1-2, with 10 bases aligning to TRBD1. V lost 4 bases, J lost 6 bases, and 9 bases stayed unmatched. This CDR3 region has 15 residues. CDR1 and CDR2 (germline): SGHNT, YYREEE (reference sequence). DNA of the CDR3: TGTGCCAGCAGCACGGACAGGGGGAGCCGGGATGGCTACACCTTC. Translating gives CASSTDRGSRDGYTF.

In DNA, the CDR3 is TGTGCCAGCAAAGAGGGAACGAGCCTCTACGAGCAGTACTTC. Translating gives CASKEGTSLYEQYF. This sequence joins TRBV28 and TRBJ2-7, with D tentatively TRBD2 (5 bases). This CDR3 is built from 14 residues. The germline CDR1 and CDR2 sequences are MDHEN and SYDVKM. V dropped 7 bases and J dropped 3 bases, with 16 bases sitting between them. The full variable domain, its missing parts supplied by reference TRBV28 and TRBJ2-7, is DVKVTQSSRYLVKRTGEKVFLECVQDMDHENMFWYRQDPGLGLRLIYFSYDVKMKEKGDIPEGYSVSREKKERFSLILESASTNQTSMYLCASKEGTSLYEQYFGPGTRLTVT.

The J gene is TRBJ1-2, the V gene TRBV5-1, with D possibly TRBD1 on 5 matching bases. Trimming took 4 bases from V and 3 from J, leaving 16 bases between them. The CDR3 consists of 15 residues. Germline values: CDR1 SGHRS, CDR2 YFSETQ. This CDR3 is CASSPAGWGDYGYTF. In DNA form, the CDR3 reads TGCGCCAGCAGCCCCGCAGGGTGGGGGGACTATGGCTACACCTTC.

This clone was seen once. The J gene is TRBJ1-2, the V gene TRBV19; 7 bases align to TRBD1. The V segment lost 7 bases and the J segment 1 base; nucleotides outside the gene matches: 12. CDR3 size: 16 residues. From germline, CDR1 is LNHDA and CDR2 SQIVND (reference sequence). CDR3 region: CASTQPGQPFNYGYTF. The CDR3 bases are TGTGCCAGTACCCAACCGGGACAGCCCTTTAACTATGGCTACACCTTC.

This clone was detected only a few times. The V call is TRBV18, the J call TRBJ2-7, with D possibly being TRBD1 (6 bases). With 10 bases removed from V and 2 bases from J, the gap between germline ends came to 12 bases. The CDR3 is made up of 12 amino acids. Germline CDR1 and CDR2: KGHSH and LQKENI. CDR3 sequence (DNA): TGTGCCACCTCCCAGGGGACCTACGAGCAGTACTTC. Protein: CATSQGTYEQYF.

The gene calls are TRBV5-1 and TRBJ1-2, with D tentatively TRBD1 (6 bases). The CDR3 runs 14 residues. Per germline, CDR1 SGHRS and CDR2 YFSETQ. Trimming took 2 bases from V and 4 from J, leaving 12 bases between them. DNA for the CDR3: TGCGCCAGCAGCTTCTCCGGGGACACCTATGGCTACACCTTC. It translates to CASSFSGDTYGYTF.

The chain combines TRBV2 with TRBJ2-7; TRBD1 matches 7 bases. Unmatched junction bases numbered 7, after V lost 7 bases and J lost 7 bases. This CDR3 spans 12 amino acids. From germline, CDR1 is SNHLY and CDR2 FYNNEI. CDR3 nucleotides: TGTGCCAGCATTCAACAGGGGTTTGAGCAGTACTTC. Its translation is CASIQQGFEQYF.

The V and J genes are TRBV5-4 and TRBJ2-7; D is perhaps TRBD1 (6 bases). Germline lookup yields CDR1 SGHNT and CDR2 YYREEE (reference sequence). The CDR3 is 15 residues long. Trimming removed 2 bases at V and 2 bases at J, with 14 bases between. CDR3 residues: CASSFDRDITYEQYF. CDR3 in DNA: TGTGCCAGCAGCTTCGACCGGGACATTACCTACGAGCAGTACTTC.

The rearrangement links TRBV14 to TRBJ2-1; a weak D match, TRBD2 (5 bases). The CDR3 runs 15 residues. The germline V and J ends were trimmed by 4 bases and 4 bases, with 14 bases remaining between them. Germline-derived CDR1 and CDR2 are SGHDN and FVKESK. The CDR3 DNA reads as TGTGCCAGCAGCCCCGCGGGCGGGCCTTACAATGAGCAGTTCTTC. Amino acids: CASSPAGGPYNEQFF.

This chain links TRBV5-1 with TRBJ2-6; possible D gene TRBD1, 5 bases. The germline V and J ends were trimmed by 2 bases and 1 base, with 13 bases remaining between them. Per the germline V gene, CDR1 is SGHRS and CDR2 is YFSETQ. The CDR3 has 17 residues. Here the CDR3 DNA reads TGCGCCAGCAGCTTCACCAGGGTGGGGTCTGGGGCCAACGTCCTGACTTTC. This sequence encodes CASSFTRVGSGANVLTF.

V usage is TRBV5-4 and J usage is TRBJ1-2; D is ambiguous. The CDR3 runs to 14 residues. V was trimmed by 1 base and J by 2 bases, leaving 9 bases between them. Germline CDR1 and CDR2: SGHNT and YYREEE (reference sequence). In DNA, the CDR3 is TGTGCCAGCAGCTTGTTAGGACTAAACTATGGCTACACCTTC. As protein: CASSLLGLNYGYTF.

This chain links TRBV19 with TRBJ2-4; TRBD2 aligns across 9 bases. The germline gives CDR1 LNHDA, CDR2 SQIVND (reference sequence). Trimming removed 7 bases from V and 6 bases from J; junction bases left unmatched: 7. The CDR3 sequence is 14 residues long. DNA of the CDR3: TGTGCCAGTACTTGGGGCGGGAGGGGAAACATTCAGTACTTC. It specifies CASTWGGRGNIQYF.

The V gene is TRBV28, the J gene TRBJ2-7, with D possibly being TRBD2 (6 bases). From germline, CDR1 is MDHEN and CDR2 SYDVKM. V was pared by 4 bases and J by 3 bases, with 13 bases between. The CDR3 length is 14 residues. CDR3 nucleotide sequence: TGTGCCAGCAGTTCGGGACTGATTTACTACGAGCAGTACTTC. Translation gives CASSSGLIYYEQYF. Full variable domain (missing parts from reference TRBV28 and TRBJ2-7): DVKVTQSSRYLVKRTGEKVFLECVQDMDHENMFWYRQDPGLGLRLIYFSYDVKMKEKGDIPEGYSVSREKKERFSLILESASTNQTSMYLCASSSGLIYYEQYFGPGTRLTVT.